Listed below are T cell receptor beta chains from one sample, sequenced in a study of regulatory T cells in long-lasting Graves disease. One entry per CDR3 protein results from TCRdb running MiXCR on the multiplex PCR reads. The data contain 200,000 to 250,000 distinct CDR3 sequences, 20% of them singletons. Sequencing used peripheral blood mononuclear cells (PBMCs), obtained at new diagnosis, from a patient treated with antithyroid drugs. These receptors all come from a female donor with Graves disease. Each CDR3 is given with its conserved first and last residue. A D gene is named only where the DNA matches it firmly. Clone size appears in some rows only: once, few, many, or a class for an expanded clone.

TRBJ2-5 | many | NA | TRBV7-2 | TGTGCCAGCAGCCCCCCTGGGGGGTACGGGACCCAGTACTTC | CASSPPGGYGTQYF
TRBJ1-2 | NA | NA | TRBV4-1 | TGCGCCAGCAGCCAAGCAGCGGCAGGGAGGGACTATGGCTACACCTTC | CASSQAAAGRDYGYTF
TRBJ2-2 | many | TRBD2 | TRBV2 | TGTGCCAGCAGTAGGACTAGCGGGGGAAACACCGGGGAGCTGTTTTTT | CASSRTSGGNTGELFF
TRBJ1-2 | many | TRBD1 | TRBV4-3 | TGCGCCAGCAGCCAAGAAGGGACAGGCTTCTATGGCTACACCTTC | CASSQEGTGFYGYTF
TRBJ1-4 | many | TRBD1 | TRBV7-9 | TGTGCCAGCAGCCCCCGGGACAGGGGGCTAGCTAATGAAAAACTGTTTTTT | CASSPRDRGLANEKLFF
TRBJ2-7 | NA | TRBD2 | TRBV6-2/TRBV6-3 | TGTGCCAGCAGTCCCCTGGGACTAGCGGGAGGCGAGCAGTACTTC | CASSPLGLAGGEQYF
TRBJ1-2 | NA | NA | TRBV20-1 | TGCAGTGCTAGAGAACCCGGTTCCTATGGCTACACCTTC | CSAREPGSYGYTF
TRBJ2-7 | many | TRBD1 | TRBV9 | TGTGCCAGCAGCACAACAGGGGGCGAGCAGTACTTC | CASSTTGGEQYF
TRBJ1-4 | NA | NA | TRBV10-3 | TGTGCCATCAGTGACCCCCGCGGAGACGAAAAACTGTTTTTT | CAISDPRGDEKLFF
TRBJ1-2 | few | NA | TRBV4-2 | TGTGCCAGCAGCCAAGAGCACCGAGACAGCTATGGCTACACCTTC | CASSQEHRDSYGYTF
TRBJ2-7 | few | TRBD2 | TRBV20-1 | TGCAGTGGGGGACTAGCGGCGTACGAGCAGTACTTC | CSGGLAAYEQYF
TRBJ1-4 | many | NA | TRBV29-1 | TGCAGCGTTGAAGATAGGGCTGGGGGTGAAAAACTGTTTTTT | CSVEDRAGGEKLFF
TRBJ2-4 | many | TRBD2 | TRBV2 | TGTGCCAGCAGAGGACTAGCGGGAGGGTTCCTAGCCAAAAACATTCAGTACTTC | CASRGLAGGFLAKNIQYF
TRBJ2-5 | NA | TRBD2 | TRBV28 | TGTGCCAGCAGTTTTCCTAGCGGGGGGCCTTACCAAGAGACCCAGTACTTC | CASSFPSGGPYQETQYF
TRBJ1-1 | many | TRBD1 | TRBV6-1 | TGTGCCAGCAGCCACGGACAGGGGAGGAACACTGAAGCTTTCTTT | CASSHGQGRNTEAFF
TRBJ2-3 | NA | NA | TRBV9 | TGTGCCAGCAACCCCTCCGAGGGGGTCGGCGCAGATACGCAGTATTTT | CASNPSEGVGADTQYF
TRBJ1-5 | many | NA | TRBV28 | TGTGCCAGCAGTTTATTCTTGGACATCCTGGACCCACAGCCCCAGCATTTT | CASSLFLDILDPQPQHF
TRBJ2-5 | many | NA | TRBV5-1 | TGCGCCAGCAGCTCCCTGGGGCACCAAGAGACCCAGTACTTC | CASSSLGHQETQYF
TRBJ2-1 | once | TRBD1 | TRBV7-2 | TGTGCCAGCAGCTTGCCTCGACAGGGAACGGCTGAGCAGTTCTTC | CASSLPRQGTAEQFF
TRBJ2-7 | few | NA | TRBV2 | TGTGCCAGCAGTGGGGCATCCTCCTCCTACGAGCAGTACTTC | CASSGASSSYEQYF
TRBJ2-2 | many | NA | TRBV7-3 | TGTGCCAGCAGCCCGGAAGGGGTCACGAACACCGGGGAGCTGTTTTTT | CASSPEGVTNTGELFF
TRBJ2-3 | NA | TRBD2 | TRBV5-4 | TGTGCCAGCAGTTATAGCGGGGGGGGGGGAGATACGCAGTATTTT | CASSYSGGGGDTQYF
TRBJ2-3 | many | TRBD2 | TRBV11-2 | TGTGCCAGCAGCGCCCCTCAAAGCGGGAATACGCAGTATTTT | CASSAPQSGNTQYF
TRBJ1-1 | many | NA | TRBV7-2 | TGTGCCAGCAGCCTCCGGAACGTTGACACTGAAGCTTTCTTT | CASSLRNVDTEAFF
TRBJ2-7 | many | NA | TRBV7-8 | TGTGCCAGCAGCTCAGGAGCAGGGGTGCTCTACGAGCAGTACTTC | CASSSGAGVLYEQYF
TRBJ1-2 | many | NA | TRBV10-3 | TGTGCCATCGGAGAGGGGGGATATGGCTACACCTTC | CAIGEGGYGYTF
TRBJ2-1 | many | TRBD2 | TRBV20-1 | TGCAGTGCCTTCAGACTAGCGCTTCCGAATGAGCAGTTCTTC | CSAFRLALPNEQFF
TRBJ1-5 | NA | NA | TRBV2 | TGTGCCAGCAGTGAAGGCACAGCGAACAATCAGCCCCAGCATTTT | CASSEGTANNQPQHF
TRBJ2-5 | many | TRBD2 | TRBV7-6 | TGTGCCAGCAGCCCTACCAGCGGGGGGTTGGAATGGGAGACCCAGTACTTC | CASSPTSGGLEWETQYF